The T cell receptor (beta chain) described here comes from a study of regulatory T cells in long-lasting Graves disease. Both iRepertoire HTBI primers and Arm-PCR of CDR3 regions were used to build the TCR beta libraries. TCRdb called the multiplex PCR reads again in MiXCR, with one record for every CDR3 protein. The sample comprises hundreds of thousands of distinct CDR3 sequences, less than 25% of which are singletons, and around 21% rests with the top ten. With regard to this clonotype: A far larger clone is just one base off, so this is likely a read error.

Regarding time point: persistent/refractory GD, antithyroid drugs over 5 years with positive TRAb. Extracted RNA from PBMCs served as the source of the TCR library. Sequencing was performed on peripheral blood mononuclear cells (PBMCs), taken when the disease was refractory, from a patient treated with antithyroid drugs. The clonotype was recovered from a female donor with Graves disease.

CDR3 residues: CASSGDTQETRYF. The CDR3 nucleotides read TGTGCCAGCAGCGGGGACACCCAAGAGACCCGGTACTTC. The chain joins TRBV7-2 to TRBJ2-5, with a tentative D call TRBD1 (6 bases). CDR1 is SGHTA, CDR2 FQGNSA, per germline. This CDR3 contains 13 residues.